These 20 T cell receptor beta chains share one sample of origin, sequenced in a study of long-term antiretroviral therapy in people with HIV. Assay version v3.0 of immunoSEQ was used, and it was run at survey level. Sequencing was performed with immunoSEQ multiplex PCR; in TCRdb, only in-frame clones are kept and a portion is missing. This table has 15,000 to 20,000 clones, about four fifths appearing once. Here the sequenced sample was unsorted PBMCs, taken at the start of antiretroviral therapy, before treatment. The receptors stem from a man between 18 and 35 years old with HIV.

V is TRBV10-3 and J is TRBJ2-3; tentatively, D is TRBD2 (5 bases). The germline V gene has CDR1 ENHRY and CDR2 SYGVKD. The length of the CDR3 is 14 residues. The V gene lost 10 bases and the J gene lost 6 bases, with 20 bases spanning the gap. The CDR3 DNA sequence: TGTGCCACCGAGATCTCTGGCGGGCGGGATACGCAGTATTTT. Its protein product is CATEISGGRDTQYF.

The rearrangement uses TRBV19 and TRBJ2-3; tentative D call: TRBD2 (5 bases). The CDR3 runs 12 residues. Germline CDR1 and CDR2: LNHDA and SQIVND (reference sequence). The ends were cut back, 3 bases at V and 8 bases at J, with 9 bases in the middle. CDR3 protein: CASSIAGGTQYF. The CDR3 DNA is TGTGCCAGTAGTATTGCCGGAGGTACGCAGTATTTT.

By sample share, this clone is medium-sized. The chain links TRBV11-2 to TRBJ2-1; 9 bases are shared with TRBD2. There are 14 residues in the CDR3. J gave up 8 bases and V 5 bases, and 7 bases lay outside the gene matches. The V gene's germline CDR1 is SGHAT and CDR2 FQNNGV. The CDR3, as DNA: TGTGCCAGCAGCGGTAGCGGGAGTCTCCATGAGCAGTTCTTC. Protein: CASSGSGSLHEQFF.

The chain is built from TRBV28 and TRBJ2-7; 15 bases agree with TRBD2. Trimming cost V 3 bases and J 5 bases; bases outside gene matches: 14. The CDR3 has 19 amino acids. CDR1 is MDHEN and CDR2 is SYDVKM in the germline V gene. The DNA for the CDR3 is TGTGCCAGCAGTTTGTTTTGGACTAGCGGGAGGGCCGTCGTAAACGAGCAGTACTTC. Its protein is CASSLFWTSGRAVVNEQYF.

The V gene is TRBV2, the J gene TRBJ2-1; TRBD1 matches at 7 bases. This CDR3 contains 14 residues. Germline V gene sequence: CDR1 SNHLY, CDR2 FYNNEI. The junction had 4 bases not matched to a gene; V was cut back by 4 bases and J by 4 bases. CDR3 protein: CASSVGTAYNEQFF. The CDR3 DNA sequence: TGTGCCAGCAGTGTGGGGACAGCTTACAATGAGCAGTTCTTC.

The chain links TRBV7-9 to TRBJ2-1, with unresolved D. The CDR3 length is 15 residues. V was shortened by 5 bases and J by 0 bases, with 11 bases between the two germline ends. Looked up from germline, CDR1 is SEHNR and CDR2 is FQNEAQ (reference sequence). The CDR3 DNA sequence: TGTGCCAGCAGCCCTACTCCGAGCTCCTACAATGAGCAGTTCTTC. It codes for CASSPTPSSYNEQFF.

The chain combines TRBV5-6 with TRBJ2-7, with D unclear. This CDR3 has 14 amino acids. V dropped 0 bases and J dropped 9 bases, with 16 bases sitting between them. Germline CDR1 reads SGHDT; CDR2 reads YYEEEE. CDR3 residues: CASSLGTGSFGQYF. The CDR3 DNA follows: TGTGCCAGCAGCTTGGGGACGGGCTCTTTCGGGCAGTACTTC.

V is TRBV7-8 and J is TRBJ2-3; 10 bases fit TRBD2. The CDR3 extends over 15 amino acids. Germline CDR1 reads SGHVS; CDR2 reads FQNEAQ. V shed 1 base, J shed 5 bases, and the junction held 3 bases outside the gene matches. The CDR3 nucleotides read TGTGCCAGCAGCTTAGAGGTAGCGGGAGGAGATACGCAGTATTTT. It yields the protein CASSLEVAGGDTQYF.

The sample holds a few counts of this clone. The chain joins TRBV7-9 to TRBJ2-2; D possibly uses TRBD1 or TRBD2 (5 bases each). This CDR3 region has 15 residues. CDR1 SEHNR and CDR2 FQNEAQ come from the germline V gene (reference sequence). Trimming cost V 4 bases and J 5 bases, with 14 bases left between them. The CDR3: CASSYWDLSTGELFF. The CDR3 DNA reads TGTGCCAGCAGCTATTGGGACCTGTCGACCGGGGAGCTGTTTTTT.

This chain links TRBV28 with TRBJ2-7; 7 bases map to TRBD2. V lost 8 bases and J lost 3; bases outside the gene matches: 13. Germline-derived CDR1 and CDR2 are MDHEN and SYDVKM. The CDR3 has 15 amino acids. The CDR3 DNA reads TGTGCCAGCCGGGGGGTCGGTTCTTTCTACTACGAGCAGTACTTC. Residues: CASRGVGSFYYEQYF. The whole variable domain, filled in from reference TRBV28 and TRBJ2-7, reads DVKVTQSSRYLVKRTGEKVFLECVQDMDHENMFWYRQDPGLGLRLIYFSYDVKMKEKGDIPEGYSVSREKKERFSLILESASTNQTSMYLCASRGVGSFYYEQYFGPGTRLTVT.

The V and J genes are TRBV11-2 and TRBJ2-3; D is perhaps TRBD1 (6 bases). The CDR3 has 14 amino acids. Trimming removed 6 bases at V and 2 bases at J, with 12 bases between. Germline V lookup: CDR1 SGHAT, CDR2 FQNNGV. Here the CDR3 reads CASSLTGPTDTQYF. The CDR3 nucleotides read TGTGCCAGCAGTTTAACAGGGCCCACAGATACGCAGTATTTT.

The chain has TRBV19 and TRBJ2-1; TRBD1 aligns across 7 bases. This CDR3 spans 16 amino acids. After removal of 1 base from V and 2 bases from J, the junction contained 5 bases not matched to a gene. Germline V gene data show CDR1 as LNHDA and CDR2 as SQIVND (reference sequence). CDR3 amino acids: CASSIGGQSPYNEQFF. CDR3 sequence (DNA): TGTGCCAGTAGTATAGGGGGACAGTCTCCCTACAATGAGCAGTTCTTC.

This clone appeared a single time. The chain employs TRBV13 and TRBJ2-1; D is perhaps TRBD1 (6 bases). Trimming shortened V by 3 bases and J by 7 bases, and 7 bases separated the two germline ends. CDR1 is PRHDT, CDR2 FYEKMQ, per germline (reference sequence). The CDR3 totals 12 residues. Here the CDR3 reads CASSFRGNEQFF. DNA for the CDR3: TGTGCCAGCAGCTTTAGGGGGAATGAGCAGTTCTTC.

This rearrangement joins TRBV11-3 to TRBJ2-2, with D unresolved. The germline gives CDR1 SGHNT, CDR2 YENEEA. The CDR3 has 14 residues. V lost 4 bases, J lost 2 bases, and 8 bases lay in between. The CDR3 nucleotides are TGTGCCAGCAGCTCCGGACCTAACACCGGGGAGCTGTTTTTT. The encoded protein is CASSSGPNTGELFF.

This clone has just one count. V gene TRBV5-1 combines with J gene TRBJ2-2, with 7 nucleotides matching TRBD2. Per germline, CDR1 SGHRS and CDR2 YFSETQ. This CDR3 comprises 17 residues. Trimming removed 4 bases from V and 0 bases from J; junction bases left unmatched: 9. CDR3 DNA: TGCGCCAGCAGCAAAGGCGCTAGCGGCGCGAACACCGGGGAGCTGTTTTTT. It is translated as CASSKGASGANTGELFF.

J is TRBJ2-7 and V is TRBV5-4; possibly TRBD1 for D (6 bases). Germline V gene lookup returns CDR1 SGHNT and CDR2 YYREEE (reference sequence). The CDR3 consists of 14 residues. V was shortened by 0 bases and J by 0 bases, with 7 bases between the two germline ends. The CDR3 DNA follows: TGTGCCAGCAGCTTGGGGGACAACTCCTACGAGCAGTACTTC. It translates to CASSLGDNSYEQYF. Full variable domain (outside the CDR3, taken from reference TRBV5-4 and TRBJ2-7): ETGVTQSPTHLIKTRGQQVTLRCSSQSGHNTVSWYQQALGQGPQFIFQYYREEENGRGNFPPRFSGLQFPNYSSELNVNALELDDSALYLCASSLGDNSYEQYFGPGTRLTVT.

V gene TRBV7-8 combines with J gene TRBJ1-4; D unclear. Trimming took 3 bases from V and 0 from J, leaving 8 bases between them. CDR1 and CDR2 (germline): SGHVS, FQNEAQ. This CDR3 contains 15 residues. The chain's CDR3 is CASSLNRATNEKLFF. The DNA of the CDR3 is TGTGCCAGCAGCTTGAACAGAGCAACTAATGAAAAACTGTTTTTT. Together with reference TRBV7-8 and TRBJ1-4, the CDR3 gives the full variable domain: GAGVSQSPRYKVAKRGQDVALRCDPISGHVSLFWYQQALGQGPEFLTYFQNEAQLDKSGLPSDRFFAERPEGSVSTLKIQRTQQEDSAVYLCASSLNRATNEKLFFGSGTQLSVL.

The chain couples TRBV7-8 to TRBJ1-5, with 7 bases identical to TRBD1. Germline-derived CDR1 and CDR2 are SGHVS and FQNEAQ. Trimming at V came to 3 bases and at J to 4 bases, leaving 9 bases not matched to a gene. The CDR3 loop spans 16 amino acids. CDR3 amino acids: CASSFIGTVSNQPQHF. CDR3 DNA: TGTGCCAGCAGCTTTATAGGGACAGTTTCAAATCAGCCCCAGCATTTT.

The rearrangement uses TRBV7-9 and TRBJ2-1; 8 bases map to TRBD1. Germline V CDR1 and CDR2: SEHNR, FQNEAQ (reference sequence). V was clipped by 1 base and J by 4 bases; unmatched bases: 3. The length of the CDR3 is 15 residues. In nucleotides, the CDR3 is TGTGCCAGCAGCTTAGTGGACAGGGTTTACAATGAGCAGTTCTTC. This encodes CASSLVDRVYNEQFF.

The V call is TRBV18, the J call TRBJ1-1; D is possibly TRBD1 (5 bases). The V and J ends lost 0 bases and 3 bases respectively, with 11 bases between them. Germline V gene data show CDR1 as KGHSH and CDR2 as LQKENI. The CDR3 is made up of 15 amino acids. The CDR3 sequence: CASSPPKGRYTEAFF. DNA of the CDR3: TGTGCCAGCTCACCACCGAAGGGGCGCTACACTGAAGCTTTCTTT.